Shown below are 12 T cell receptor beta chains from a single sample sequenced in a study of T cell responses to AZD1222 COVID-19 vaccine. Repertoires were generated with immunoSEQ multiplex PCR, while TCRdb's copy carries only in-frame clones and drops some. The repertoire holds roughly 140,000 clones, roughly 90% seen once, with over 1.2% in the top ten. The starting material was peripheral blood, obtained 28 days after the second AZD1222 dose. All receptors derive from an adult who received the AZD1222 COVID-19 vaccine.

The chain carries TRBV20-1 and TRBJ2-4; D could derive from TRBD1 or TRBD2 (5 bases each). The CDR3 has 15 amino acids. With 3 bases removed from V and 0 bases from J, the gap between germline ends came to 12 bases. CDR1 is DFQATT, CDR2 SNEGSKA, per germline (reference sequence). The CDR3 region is CSASWGMLAKNIQYF. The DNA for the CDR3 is TGCAGTGCTAGTTGGGGGATGCTAGCCAAAAACATTCAGTACTTC.

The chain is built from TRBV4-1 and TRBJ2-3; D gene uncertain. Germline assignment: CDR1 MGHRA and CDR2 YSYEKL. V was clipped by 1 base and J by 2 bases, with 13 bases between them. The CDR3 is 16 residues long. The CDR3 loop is CASSQGVGDPTDTQYF. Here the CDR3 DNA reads TGCGCCAGCAGCCAAGGGGTAGGCGACCCCACAGATACGCAGTATTTT.

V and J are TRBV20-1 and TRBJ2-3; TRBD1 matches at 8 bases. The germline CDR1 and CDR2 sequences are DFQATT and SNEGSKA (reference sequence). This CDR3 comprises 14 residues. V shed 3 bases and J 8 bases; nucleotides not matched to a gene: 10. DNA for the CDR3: TGCAGTGCTAGTGGGCCAGGGGGCCCGGGTACGCAGTATTTT. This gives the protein CSASGPGGPGTQYF.

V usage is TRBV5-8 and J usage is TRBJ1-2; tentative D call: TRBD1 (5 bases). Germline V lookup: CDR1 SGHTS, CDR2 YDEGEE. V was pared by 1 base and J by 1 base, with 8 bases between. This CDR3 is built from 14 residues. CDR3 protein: CASSLHRSNYGYTF. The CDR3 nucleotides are TGTGCCAGCAGCTTGCACAGGAGTAACTATGGCTACACCTTC. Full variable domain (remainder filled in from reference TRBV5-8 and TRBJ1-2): EAGVTQSPTHLIKTRGQQATLRCSPISGHTSVYWYQQALGLGLQFLLWYDEGEERNRGNFPPRFSGRQFPNYSSELNVNALELEDSALYLCASSLHRSNYGYTFGSGTRLTVV.

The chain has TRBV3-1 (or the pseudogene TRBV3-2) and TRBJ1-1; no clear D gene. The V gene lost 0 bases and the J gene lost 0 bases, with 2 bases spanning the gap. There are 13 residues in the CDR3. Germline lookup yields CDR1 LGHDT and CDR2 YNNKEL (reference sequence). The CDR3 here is CASSQDVNTEAFF. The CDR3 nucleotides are TGTGCCAGCAGCCAAGATGTGAACACTGAAGCTTTCTTT.

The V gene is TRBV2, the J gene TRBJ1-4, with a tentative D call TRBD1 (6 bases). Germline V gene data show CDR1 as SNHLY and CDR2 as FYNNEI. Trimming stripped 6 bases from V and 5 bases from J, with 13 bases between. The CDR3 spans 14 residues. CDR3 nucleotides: TGTGCCAGCAGGCCCCGGACAGCGAATGAAAAACTGTTTTTT. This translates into CASRPRTANEKLFF.

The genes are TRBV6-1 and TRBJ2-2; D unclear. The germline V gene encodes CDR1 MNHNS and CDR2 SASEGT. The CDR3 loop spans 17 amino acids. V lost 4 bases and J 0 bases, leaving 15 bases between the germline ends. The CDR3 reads CASSVHPVGPNTGELFF. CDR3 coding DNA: TGTGCCAGCAGTGTCCATCCGGTGGGCCCGAACACCGGGGAGCTGTTTTTT.

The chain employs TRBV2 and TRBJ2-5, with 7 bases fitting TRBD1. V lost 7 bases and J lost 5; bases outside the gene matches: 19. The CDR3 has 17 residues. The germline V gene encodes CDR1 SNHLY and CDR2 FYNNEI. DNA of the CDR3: TGTGCCAGCATAGGCGTGCGTGTAAAGGGGGCCGGCGAGACCCAGTACTTC. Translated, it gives CASIGVRVKGAGETQYF.

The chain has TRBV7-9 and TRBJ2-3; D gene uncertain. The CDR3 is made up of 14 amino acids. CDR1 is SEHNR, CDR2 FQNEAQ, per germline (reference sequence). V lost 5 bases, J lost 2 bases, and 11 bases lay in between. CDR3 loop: CASSHHGNTDTQYF. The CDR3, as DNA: TGTGCCAGCAGCCATCATGGGAACACAGATACGCAGTATTTT.

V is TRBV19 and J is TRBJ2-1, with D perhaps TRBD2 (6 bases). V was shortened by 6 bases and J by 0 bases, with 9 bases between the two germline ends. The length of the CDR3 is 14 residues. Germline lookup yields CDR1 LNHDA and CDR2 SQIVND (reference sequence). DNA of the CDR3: TGTGCCAGTAGCCCGACTAGCTCCTACAATGAGCAGTTCTTC. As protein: CASSPTSSYNEQFF.

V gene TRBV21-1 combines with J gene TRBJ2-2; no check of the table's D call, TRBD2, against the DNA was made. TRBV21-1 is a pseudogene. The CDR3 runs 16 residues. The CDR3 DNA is TGTGCCAGCAGCAAAGACGGGCTAGCTGGCACCGGGGAGCTGTTTTTT. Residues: CASSKDGLAGTGELFF.

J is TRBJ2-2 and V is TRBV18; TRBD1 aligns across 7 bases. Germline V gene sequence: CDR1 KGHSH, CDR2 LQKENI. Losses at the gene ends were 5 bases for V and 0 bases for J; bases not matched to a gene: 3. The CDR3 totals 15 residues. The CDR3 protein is CASSRDRSNTGELFF. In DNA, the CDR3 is TGTGCCAGCTCAAGGGACAGATCGAACACCGGGGAGCTGTTTTTT.